These 3 T cell receptor beta chains share one sample of origin, sequenced in a study of control samples from healthy donors and cancer patients. Sequencing was performed with immunoSEQ multiplex PCR; in TCRdb, only in-frame clones are kept and a portion is missing. Of roughly 100,000 clones in the sample, roughly nine tenths were seen once. The sequenced sample was blood. These receptors were collected from a woman aged 18-30 years in good health.

This chain links TRBV4-3 with TRBJ1-1, with D unresolved. Looked up from germline, CDR1 is LGHNA and CDR2 is YSLEER. This CDR3 is built from 13 residues. V lost 5 bases to trimming and J lost 4 bases, with 11 bases between them. The CDR3 DNA is TGCGCCAGCAGCTTCCGCACAGCCACTGAAGCTTTCTTT. Translating it yields CASSFRTATEAFF.

The chain uses TRBV30 and TRBJ1-4; no definite D call. Germline CDR1 and CDR2: GTSNPN and SVGIG (reference sequence). The CDR3 has 14 amino acids. V was cut by 3 bases and J by 8 bases, with 16 bases left in between. CDR3 nucleotide sequence: TGTGCCTGGAGAGCAACGGGGTTCGGGGAAAAACTGTTTTTT. It is translated as CAWRATGFGEKLFF.

The chain couples TRBV28 to TRBJ2-1, with unresolved D. Trimming stripped 8 bases from V and 0 bases from J, with 5 bases between. Germline V gene sequence: CDR1 MDHEN, CDR2 SYDVKM. The CDR3 length is 12 residues. The CDR3 is CASSPSYNEQFF. The CDR3 nucleotides are TGTGCCAGCTCTCCCTCCTACAATGAGCAGTTCTTC.